Each of the 17 T cell receptor beta chains below was sequenced from the same sample in a study of blood T cell repertoires in COVID-19. Sequencing was performed with immunoSEQ multiplex PCR; in TCRdb, only in-frame clones are kept and a portion is missing. The sample holds 70,000 to 95,000 clones, about 82% seen once. What was sequenced was peripheral blood. These receptors were obtained from a woman in her sixties or seventies with active or convalescent COVID-19.

V gene TRBV2 combines with J gene TRBJ1-3; no clear D. The ends were cut back, 6 bases at V and 0 bases at J, with 9 bases in the middle. The CDR3 contains 14 residues. Germline V gives CDR1 SNHLY, CDR2 FYNNEI. The CDR3, as DNA: TGTGCCAGCAGGCCACAACACTCTGGAAACACCATATATTTT. Translation: CASRPQHSGNTIYF.

The V and J genes are TRBV7-2 and TRBJ2-1; possibly TRBD1 for D (5 bases). From germline, CDR1 is SGHTA and CDR2 FQGNSA. V was clipped by 5 bases and J by 3 bases, with 14 bases between them. CDR3 length: 15 residues. CDR3 loop: CASSLQVSNYNEQFF. In DNA form, the CDR3 reads TGTGCCAGCAGCCTACAGGTATCTAACTACAATGAGCAGTTCTTC.

V and J are TRBV7-8 and TRBJ2-1, with a weak D call TRBD1 (5 bases). Germline V gives CDR1 SGHVS, CDR2 FQNEAQ. V shed 1 base and J shed 0 bases, with 7 bases lying between them. This CDR3 contains 15 residues. The CDR3 DNA reads as TGTGCCAGCAGCTTAGACAGGAGCTCCTACAATGAGCAGTTCTTC. This encodes CASSLDRSSYNEQFF.

This clone was recorded a few times. The CDR3 here is CASKVGQDSNQPQHF. As DNA, the CDR3 is TGCGCCAGCAAGGTCGGACAGGATAGCAATCAGCCCCAGCATTTT. This chain links TRBV10-1 with TRBJ1-5, with TRBD1 identical over 7 bases. V gave up 7 bases and J gave up 0 bases; unmatched junction bases: 6. Per the germline V gene, CDR1 is WNHNN and CDR2 is SYGVQD (reference sequence). This CDR3 has 15 residues.

As DNA, the CDR3 is TGTGCCAGCAGCCAAGATCTGTGGGGGGGCACTGAAGCTTTCTTT. Protein product: CASSQDLWGGTEAFF. The chain has TRBV3-1 (or the pseudogene TRBV3-2) and TRBJ1-1; D might be TRBD1 (5 bases). Trimming shortened V by 0 bases and J by 4 bases, and 12 bases separated the two germline ends. The CDR3 length is 15 residues. Germline CDR1 is LGHDT and CDR2 is YNNKEL (reference sequence).

The genes are TRBV7-2 and TRBJ1-2; 10 bases fit TRBD1. Trimming cost V 5 bases and J 8 bases; bases outside gene matches: 14. CDR3 size: 16 residues. In germline, CDR1 is SGHTA, CDR2 FQGNSA. This CDR3 is CASSPRPGTGVGGYTF. Written as DNA, the CDR3 is TGTGCCAGCAGCCCACGTCCCGGGACAGGGGTGGGGGGCTACACCTTC. The variable domain in full, completed from reference TRBV7-2 and TRBJ1-2, reads GAGVSQSPSNKVTEKGKDVELRCDPISGHTALYWYRQSLGQGLEFLIYFQGNSAPDKSGLPSDRFSAERTGGSVSTLTIQRTQQEDSAVYLCASSPRPGTGVGGYTFGSGTRLTVV.

The chain links TRBV7-9 to TRBJ1-5; 9 bases match TRBD1. The CDR3 is made up of 16 amino acids. The germline CDR1 and CDR2 sequences are SEHNR and FQNEAQ (reference sequence). V gave up 5 bases and J gave up 1 base; unmatched junction bases: 6. CDR3 coding DNA: TGTGCCAGCAGCAAGGGACAGGGTCTGAGCAATCAGCCCCAGCATTTT. Residues: CASSKGQGLSNQPQHF.

The chain recombines TRBV7-2 with TRBJ1-3, with no clear D. This CDR3 is built from 17 residues. Germline V CDR1 and CDR2: SGHTA, FQGNSA. V shed 5 bases and J shed 4 bases, with 21 bases lying between them. CDR3 nucleotide sequence: TGTGCCAGCAGCCTGGTACCGGGATCTCTTAGGGGAAACACCATATATTTT. This encodes CASSLVPGSLRGNTIYF.

The chain couples TRBV28 to TRBJ1-1; perhaps TRBD1 as D (5 bases). Germline CDR1 reads MDHEN; CDR2 reads SYDVKM. V lost 7 bases, J lost 0 bases, and 12 bases lay in between. The CDR3 runs to 14 residues. CDR3 sequence reads: CASTVDSMNTEAFF. Written as DNA, the CDR3 is TGTGCCAGCACCGTCGACAGCATGAACACTGAAGCTTTCTTT.

The chain employs TRBV5-1 and TRBJ2-7, with 8 bases lining up with TRBD1. The ends lost 4 bases at V and 5 bases at J; junction bases unmatched: 8. This CDR3 is 14 amino acids long. Germline CDR1 and CDR2: SGHRS and YFSETQ. DNA for the CDR3: TGCGCCAGCAGCCGAGACAGGGGAAAAGACGAGCAGTACTTC. This translates into CASSRDRGKDEQYF.

This chain connects TRBV7-2 to TRBJ2-7; 9 positions agree with TRBD2. Trimming took 2 bases from V and 3 from J; bases not matched to a gene: 5. The CDR3 length is 15 residues. Germline CDR1 is SGHTA and CDR2 is FQGNSA. CDR3 region: CASSLSGGSYYEQYF. The DNA of the CDR3 is TGTGCCAGCAGCTTAAGCGGGGGGTCTTACTACGAGCAGTACTTC.

The rearrangement uses TRBV5-6 and TRBJ2-3; D possibly corresponds to TRBD2 (5 bases). Germline V CDR1 and CDR2: SGHDT, YYEEEE. The CDR3 consists of 15 residues. V was shortened by 4 bases and J by 2 bases, with 14 bases between the two germline ends. CDR3: CASSPLGGSTDTQYF. Written as DNA, the CDR3 is TGTGCCAGCAGCCCCCTCGGCGGGTCCACAGATACGCAGTATTTT.

This clone appeared a few times. The rearrangement links TRBV5-1 to TRBJ1-1; D is unresolved. V lost 4 bases, J lost 5 bases, and 18 bases lay in between. Per the germline V gene, CDR1 is SGHRS and CDR2 is YFSETQ. The CDR3 is 15 residues long. The CDR3 DNA reads as TGCGCCAGCAGCGGGTGGACTCCCAGAGGGACTGAAGCTTTCTTT. It translates to CASSGWTPRGTEAFF. Filled out from reference TRBV5-1 and TRBJ1-1, the complete variable domain reads KAGVTQTPRYLIKTRGQQVTLSCSPISGHRSVSWYQQTPGQGLQFLFEYFSETQRNKGNFPGRFSGRQFSNSRSEMNVSTLELGDSALYLCASSGWTPRGTEAFFGQGTRLTVV.

This chain joins TRBV7-2 and TRBJ2-2; the D gene is possibly TRBD2 (6 bases). CDR1 SGHTA and CDR2 FQGNSA come from the germline V gene. Trimming stripped 1 base from V and 5 bases from J, with 23 bases between. The length of the CDR3 is 19 residues. This CDR3 is CASSLGLLGRPGGTGELFF. The CDR3 DNA is TGTGCCAGCAGCTTAGGACTGCTCGGCCGTCCAGGAGGGACCGGGGAGCTGTTTTTT. The entire variable domain, with the rest obtained from reference TRBV7-2 and TRBJ2-2, is as follows: GAGVSQSPSNKVTEKGKDVELRCDPISGHTALYWYRQSLGQGLEFLIYFQGNSAPDKSGLPSDRFSAERTGGSVSTLTIQRTQQEDSAVYLCASSLGLLGRPGGTGELFFGEGSRLTVL.

The chain employs TRBV11-3 and TRBJ2-7, with 7 bases aligning to TRBD2. The junction had 4 bases not matched to a gene; V was cut back by 5 bases and J by 3 bases. Germline CDR1 and CDR2: SGHNT and YENEEA. The CDR3 covers 13 residues. DNA for the CDR3: TGTGCCAGCAGCGAAAGGGAGGGCTACGAGCAGTACTTC. Its protein is CASSEREGYEQYF.

V and J are TRBV6-1 and TRBJ1-1, with D possibly being TRBD1 (6 bases). The germline V gene encodes CDR1 MNHNS and CDR2 SASEGT. Trimming stripped 1 base from V and 11 bases from J, with 17 bases between. CDR3 length equals 14 residues. DNA for the CDR3: TGTGCCAGCAGTGAAGAATGGACGGGTAGGGGGGCTTTCTTT. Residues: CASSEEWTGRGAFF.

The V call is TRBV2, the J call TRBJ1-4, with 7 nucleotides matching TRBD1. Germline V gene lookup returns CDR1 SNHLY and CDR2 FYNNEI. V lost 5 bases, J lost 3 bases, and 6 bases stayed unmatched. The CDR3 is 15 residues long. For the CDR3, the DNA is TGTGCCAGCAGTTCACAGGGGTTGGCTAATGAAAAACTGTTTTTT. Protein: CASSSQGLANEKLFF. Complete variable domain (other parts from reference TRBV2 and TRBJ1-4): EPEVTQTPSHQVTQMGQEVILRCVPISNHLYFYWYRQILGQKVEFLVSFYNNEISEKSEIFDDQFSVERPDGSNFTLKIRSTKLEDSAMYFCASSSQGLANEKLFFGSGTQLSVL.